Shown below are 13 T cell receptor beta chains from a single sample sequenced in a study of blood T cells in healthy people across ages. Alongside a J-beta primer mix, a sample-barcoded 5' primer served in a second PCR lasting about 7 to 11 cycles. In TCRdb, the 5' RACE reads were re-called with MiXCR into one record per CDR3 protein. The table shows hundreds of thousands of distinct CDR3 sequences, with about a fifth occurring only once. The sequenced material came from blood. The source is a man between 65 and 85 years old in good health.

The chain employs TRBV15 and TRBJ2-5; D gene uncertain. This CDR3 has 15 amino acids. V lost 0 bases and J 3 bases, leaving 11 bases between the germline ends. Germline CDR1 LNHNV, CDR2 YYDKDF (reference sequence). The CDR3 region is CATSRDLTDKETQYF. CDR3 DNA sequence: TGTGCCACCAGCAGAGATCTAACAGACAAAGAGACCCAGTACTTC.

The gene calls are TRBV3-1 and TRBJ2-2; D remains unclear. Germline V lookup: CDR1 LGHDT, CDR2 YNNKEL (reference sequence). This CDR3 is built from 13 residues. Trimming removed 1 base at V and 7 bases at J, with 7 bases between. CDR3 amino acids: CASSQARRGELFF. The DNA for the CDR3 is TGTGCCAGCAGCCAAGCGCGGCGCGGGGAGCTGTTTTTT.

This clonotype was counted only a few times. The V gene is TRBV3-1, the J gene TRBJ1-6; 7 bases align to TRBD1. The CDR3 length is 15 residues. Trimming at V came to 1 base and at J to 8 bases, leaving 5 bases not matched to a gene. CDR1 LGHDT and CDR2 YNNKEL come from the germline V gene (reference sequence). DNA of the CDR3: TGTGCCAGCAGCCAAGGAACCGACAGGGATTCACCCCTCCACTTT. It codes for CASSQGTDRDSPLHF. The whole variable domain, filled in from reference TRBV3-1 and TRBJ1-6, reads DTAVSQTPKYLVTQMGNDKSIKCEQNLGHDTMYWYKQDSKKFLKIMFSYNNKELIINETVPNRFSPKSPDKAHLNLHINSLELGDSAVYFCASSQGTDRDSPLHFGNGTRLTVT.

This clonotype came up a few times. The CDR3 nucleotides are TGCAGCGTTCGGACTAGCGGGAGGTGGGAGACCCAGTACTTC. It yields the protein CSVRTSGRWETQYF. The rearrangement joins TRBV29-1 to TRBJ2-5; 14 bases map to TRBD2. The CDR3 runs to 14 residues. CDR1 and CDR2 (germline): SQVTM, ANQGSEA. The V and J ends lost 5 bases and 5 bases, in that order; junction bases with no gene match: 4.

The chain combines TRBV12-3 or TRBV12-4 with TRBJ2-1; no clear D gene. The DNA end lines up better with TRBJ2-7; the J call may be wrong. The CDR3 is made up of 14 amino acids. CDR3 amino acids: CASSLDLSSYEQYF. The CDR3 bases are TGTGCCAGCAGTTTAGACTTAAGCTCCTACGAGCAGTACTTC.

Only a few counts were recorded for this clonotype. CDR3 region: CASSPILGKLFF. DNA for the CDR3: TGTGCCAGCAGCCCGATACTAGGAAAACTGTTTTTT. The rearrangement joins TRBV14 to TRBJ1-4; D remains ambiguous. V lost 4 bases and J 10 bases, leaving 10 bases between the germline ends. The germline CDR1 and CDR2 sequences are SGHDN and FVKESK. The CDR3 loop spans 12 amino acids. Based on the CDR3 plus reference TRBV14 and TRBJ1-4, the full variable domain is EAGVTQFPSHSVIEKGQTVTLRCDPISGHDNLYWYRRVMGKEIKFLLHFVKESKQDESGMPNNRFLAERTGGTYSTLKVQPAELEDSGVYFCASSPILGKLFFGSGTQLSVL.

V usage is TRBV5-1 and J usage is TRBJ2-7, with D possibly TRBD2 on 6 matching bases. This CDR3 is built from 14 residues. V was shortened by 4 bases and J by 0 bases, with 11 bases between the two germline ends. Germline-derived CDR1 and CDR2 are SGHRS and YFSETQ. The CDR3 bases are TGCGCCAGCAGCCCGGTGACTAGCTCCTACGAGCAGTACTTC. Protein product: CASSPVTSSYEQYF.

In its sample, this clonotype was seen a few times. CDR3 residues: CASRSLGNSPLHF. In DNA, the CDR3 is TGTGCCAGCAGATCCTTGGGAAATTCACCCCTCCACTTT. The rearrangement links TRBV6-5 to TRBJ1-6; D gene ambiguous. Germline CDR1 MNHEY, CDR2 SVGAGI. Trimming left V 6 bases short and J 7 bases short, with 10 bases between. The CDR3 totals 13 residues.

The gene calls are TRBV9 and TRBJ2-5; 7 nucleotides line up with TRBD1. V lost 0 bases and J lost 5; bases outside the gene matches: 7. Germline V gene lookup returns CDR1 SGDLS and CDR2 YYNGEE. The CDR3 loop spans 15 amino acids. The CDR3 bases are TGTGCCAGCAGCGTAGGTCAGGGGGTATACGAGACCCAGTACTTC. Residues: CASSVGQGVYETQYF.

The chain employs TRBV15 and TRBJ2-3, with a weak D call TRBD2 (5 bases). Trimming shortened V by 7 bases and J by 2 bases, and 13 bases separated the two germline ends. The CDR3 consists of 14 residues. CDR1 and CDR2 from the germline V gene are LNHNV and YYDKDF (reference sequence). CDR3 residues: CATTWTPDTDTQYF. The CDR3, as DNA: TGTGCCACCACTTGGACTCCTGACACAGATACGCAGTATTTT.

There are a few counts of this clonotype. The chain combines TRBV11-2 with TRBJ1-1; possibly TRBD1 for D (6 bases). There are 15 residues in the CDR3. Germline V gene sequence: CDR1 SGHAT, CDR2 FQNNGV. V dropped 5 bases and J dropped 5 bases, with 18 bases sitting between them. CDR3 nucleotides: TGTGCCAGCAGCCCATTCGGGGGGGCGCGGACTGAAGCTTTCTTT. This encodes CASSPFGGARTEAFF.

In its sample, this clonotype was seen a few times. The chain employs TRBV19 and TRBJ2-7, with D perhaps TRBD2 (5 bases). V was shortened by 5 bases and J by 0 bases, with 14 bases between the two germline ends. CDR1 is LNHDA, CDR2 SQIVND, per germline (reference sequence). CDR3 length: 15 residues. The CDR3 loop is CASSQRGPNSYEQYV. The DNA of the CDR3 is TGTGCCAGTAGTCAAAGAGGGCCGAACTCCTACGAGCAGTACGTC.

This chain joins TRBV10-2 and TRBJ2-7; 10 bases agree with TRBD2. The CDR3 runs to 13 residues. Looked up from germline, CDR1 is WSHSY and CDR2 is SAAADI. With V trimmed by 6 bases and J by 5 bases, 4 bases remained unmatched. The CDR3 sequence: CASRIAGGDEQYV. Here the CDR3 DNA reads TGCGCCAGCAGAATAGCGGGAGGAGACGAGCAGTACGTC.